The 20 T cell receptor beta chains below were found in one sample sequenced in a study of shared clonotypes between healthy human individuals (dated by TCRdb to about 2020). Library preparation used the immunoSEQ multiplex PCR assay. Here the immuneACCESS table is served through TCRdb, limited to in-frame sequences with V and J called. Missing clones are a known gap in these copies; in checked studies unresolved V genes cover under half, and the rest lacks a known reason. Recorded for this sample are 600,000 to 750,000 clones; 90% of them occurred a single time. Jointly, the top ten make up 30% to 40% of the sample. The sample was memory CD8+ T cells from PBMCs. The cell subset or site label, read with the paper, signifies: CD45RO+ cells pooled with CCR7-negative TemRA cells. The origin of the receptors is a man aged 18-30 years in good health. Some clones in this sample may be carry-over from other donors' samples.

The V call is TRBV7-6, the J call TRBJ1-1; 11 bases map to TRBD1. The CDR3 is 14 residues long. Trimming cost V 4 bases and J 4 bases; bases outside gene matches: 2. Germline lookup yields CDR1 SGHVS and CDR2 FNYEAQ. The CDR3 coding sequence is TGTGCCAGCAGCTACGGGACAGGGGGCACTGAAGCTTTCTTT. Amino acids: CASSYGTGGTEAFF.

The V call is TRBV15, the J call TRBJ2-7, with TRBD1 identical over 7 bases. The V segment lost 5 bases and the J segment 2 bases; nucleotides outside the gene matches: 6. From germline, CDR1 is LNHNV and CDR2 YYDKDF (reference sequence). This CDR3 has 14 residues. For the CDR3, the DNA is TGTGCCACCAGCGGGTCCGGGACAGCCTACGAGCAGTACTTC. As protein: CATSGSGTAYEQYF.

To note about this clone: The identical CDR3 is also encoded by other nucleotide sequences in the sample. The J gene is TRBJ2-5, the V gene TRBV11-2; D not certain. The CDR3 sequence is 12 residues long. Germline CDR1 and CDR2: SGHAT and FQNNGV. Between the trimmed V and J ends, which lost 0 bases and 4 bases, there was a span of 3 bases. The CDR3 nucleotides are TGTGCCAGCAGCTTAGATCGAGAGACCCAGTACTTC. It encodes CASSLDRETQYF. Looking up the rest from reference TRBV11-2 and TRBJ2-5 gives the full variable domain: EAGVAQSPRYKIIEKRQSVAFWCNPISGHATLYWYQQILGQGPKLLIQFQNNGVVDDSQLPKDRFSAERLKGVDSTLKIQPAKLEDSAVYLCASSLDRETQYFGPGTRLLVL.

This clone has a single count. The rearrangement joins TRBV28 to TRBJ1-2; D perhaps matches TRBD1 (6 bases). Looked up from germline, CDR1 is MDHEN and CDR2 is SYDVKM. The CDR3 loop spans 14 amino acids. Trimming left V 7 bases short and J 5 bases short, with 17 bases between. CDR3 DNA: TGTGCCAGCACGCCAGAGGGGGTATGGTATGGCTACACCTTC. Translated, it gives CASTPEGVWYGYTF.

The chain has TRBV27 and TRBJ1-1; D perhaps matches TRBD1 (6 bases). The CDR3 covers 15 residues. Germline loops: CDR1 MNHEY, CDR2 SMNVEV (reference sequence). Trimming removed 5 bases at V and 1 base at J, with 14 bases between. The CDR3 region is CASSATYRENTEAFF. Here the CDR3 DNA reads TGTGCCAGCAGTGCAACGTACAGGGAGAACACTGAAGCTTTCTTT.

The gene calls are TRBV5-1 and TRBJ2-5; D perhaps matches TRBD2 (5 bases). Germline CDR1 SGHRS, CDR2 YFSETQ. V shed 4 bases and J shed 5 bases, with 12 bases lying between them. The CDR3 runs 13 residues. CDR3 sequence (DNA): TGCGCCAGCAGCCTCGGGATCTCGGAGACCCAGTACTTC. Protein sequence: CASSLGISETQYF.

The J gene is TRBJ2-7, the V gene TRBV13; D is unclear. CDR1 is PRHDT and CDR2 is FYEKMQ in the germline V gene (reference sequence). The CDR3 is 13 amino acids. V was trimmed by 5 bases and J by 7 bases, leaving 15 bases between them. In DNA form, the CDR3 reads TGTGCCAGCAGCCTCTCCTTACTGAGAGAGCAGTACTTC. Its translation: CASSLSLLREQYF.

This clone has at least ten counts. The chain couples TRBV5-5 to TRBJ2-7; no firm D call. CDR3 length: 13 residues. Trimming took 1 base from V and 3 from J, leaving 8 bases between them. Germline V gives CDR1 SGHKS, CDR2 YYEKEE (reference sequence). The CDR3 DNA follows: TGTGCCAGCAGCTTGTTCATCCACTACGAGCAGTACTTC. Protein product: CASSLFIHYEQYF.

The chain combines TRBV4-1 with TRBJ2-3; perhaps TRBD2 as D (6 bases). The ends were cut back, 1 base at V and 0 bases at J, with 14 bases in the middle. This CDR3 comprises 17 residues. Germline CDR1 MGHRA, CDR2 YSYEKL. In nucleotides, the CDR3 is TGCGCCAGCAGCCAAGTTGCGGGATTTCGCAGCACAGATACGCAGTATTTT. Its protein is CASSQVAGFRSTDTQYF.

V usage is TRBV7-9 and J usage is TRBJ2-7; TRBD1 aligns across 7 bases. This CDR3 contains 14 residues. CDR1 SEHNR and CDR2 FQNEAQ come from the germline V gene (reference sequence). Unmatched junction bases numbered 5, after V lost 1 base and J lost 5 bases. CDR3 protein: CASSLVTGSNEQYF. As DNA, the CDR3 is TGTGCCAGCAGCTTAGTGACAGGGAGCAACGAGCAGTACTTC.

The rearrangement uses TRBV29-1 and TRBJ2-2, with no clear D. This CDR3 has 13 residues. Between the trimmed V and J ends, which lost 5 bases and 0 bases, there was a span of 7 bases. CDR1 SQVTM and CDR2 ANQGSEA come from the germline V gene. The CDR3 DNA sequence: TGCAGCGTTATCCGACCGAACACCGGGGAGCTGTTTTTT. Translated, it gives CSVIRPNTGELFF.

The chain employs TRBV30 and TRBJ1-1; D uncertain. V lost 3 bases, J lost 2 bases, and 10 bases lay in between. CDR3 length equals 13 residues. Germline CDR1 reads GTSNPN; CDR2 reads SVGIG (reference sequence). Here the CDR3 DNA reads TGTGCCTGGAGCGCAGACTACAACACTGAAGCTTTCTTT. Amino acid sequence: CAWSADYNTEAFF.

This chain uses TRBV6-1 with TRBJ1-2, with a weak D call TRBD1 (5 bases). Trimming removed 6 bases at V and 3 bases at J, with 14 bases between. Germline values: CDR1 MNHNS, CDR2 SASEGT. This CDR3 comprises 14 residues. DNA for the CDR3: TGTGCCAGCAGGACCCGAAGGGGATACTATGGCTACACCTTC. It specifies CASRTRRGYYGYTF.

The CDR3 DNA follows: TGTGCCAGCTCACCACCGAGAGGGACGCCGGGAAACACCATATATTTT. It specifies CASSPPRGTPGNTIYF. The chain is built from TRBV18 and TRBJ1-3; D is perhaps TRBD1 (5 bases). Germline V gene lookup returns CDR1 KGHSH and CDR2 LQKENI. V was trimmed by 0 bases and J by 4 bases, leaving 13 bases between them. The CDR3 runs to 16 residues.

This clone was observed once. The rearrangement links TRBV2 to TRBJ2-7, with D unresolved. Germline V CDR1 and CDR2: SNHLY, FYNNEI. The CDR3 is 12 residues long. Trimming pared 7 bases from V and 1 base from J, leaving 8 bases between. The CDR3 region is CASMGQSYEQYF. Written as DNA, the CDR3 is TGTGCCAGCATGGGCCAATCCTACGAGCAGTACTTC.

This clone showed up just once. V and J are TRBV15 and TRBJ2-5, with D perhaps given as TRBD1 or TRBD2 (6 bases each). CDR3 length equals 15 residues. Trimming shortened V by 1 base and J by 2 bases, and 11 bases separated the two germline ends. CDR1 LNHNV and CDR2 YYDKDF come from the germline V gene (reference sequence). CDR3 protein: CATSRGGAFQETQYF. Written as DNA, the CDR3 is TGTGCCACCAGCAGAGGGGGGGCCTTTCAAGAGACCCAGTACTTC. Combining the CDR3 with reference TRBV15 and TRBJ2-5 gives the whole variable domain DAMVIQNPRYQVTQFGKPVTLSCSQTLNHNVMYWYQQKSSQAPKLLFHYYDKDFNNEADTPDNFQSRRPNTSFCFLDIRSPGLGDTAMYLCATSRGGAFQETQYFGPGTRLLVL.

With respect to this clone: Other nucleotide sequences from this sample produce the same CDR3. As DNA, the CDR3 is TGTGCCAGCAGCTCCCCCGGGCCCGGGGAGACCCAGTACTTC. Amino acids: CASSSPGPGETQYF. The genes are TRBV7-9 and TRBJ2-5; D not certain. V lost 4 bases to trimming and J lost 5 bases, with 14 bases between them. Germline CDR1 reads SEHNR; CDR2 reads FQNEAQ (reference sequence). The CDR3 contains 14 residues.

Turning to this clone: Other DNA sequences of this sample code for an identical CDR3. This rearrangement joins TRBV29-1 to TRBJ1-1; maybe TRBD1 (5 bases). This CDR3 region has 12 residues. V shed 4 bases and J shed 2 bases, with 8 bases lying between them. Germline CDR1 is SQVTM and CDR2 is ANQGSEA. The CDR3 sequence is CSVVGGNTEAFF. The CDR3 bases are TGCAGCGTTGTCGGGGGTAACACTGAAGCTTTCTTT. Variable domain in full (rest from reference TRBV29-1 and TRBJ1-1): SAVISQKPSRDICQRGTSLTIQCQVDSQVTMMFWYRQQPGQSLTLIATANQGSEATYESGFVIDKFPISRPNLTFSTLTVSNMSPEDSSIYLCSVVGGNTEAFFGQGTRLTVV.

About this clone itself: This sample also contains other DNA sequences that code for the same CDR3. The chain joins TRBV7-9 to TRBJ2-5; D is unclear. Germline V lookup: CDR1 SEHNR, CDR2 FQNEAQ (reference sequence). This CDR3 is 13 amino acids long. V lost 1 base and J 5 bases, leaving 8 bases between the germline ends. The CDR3, as DNA: TGTGCCAGCAGCTTAGGGGGTAGGGAGACCCAGTACTTC. This sequence encodes CASSLGGRETQYF. The whole variable domain, filled in from reference TRBV7-9 and TRBJ2-5, reads DTGVSQNPRHKITKRGQNVTFRCDPISEHNRLYWYRQTLGQGPEFLTYFQNEAQLEKSRLLSDRFSAERPKGSFSTLEIQRTEQGDSAMYLCASSLGGRETQYFGPGTRLLVL.

This chain uses TRBV7-6 with TRBJ1-1; TRBD1 matches 8 bases. Trimming at V came to 3 bases and at J to 4 bases, leaving 4 bases not matched to a gene. Germline lookup yields CDR1 SGHVS and CDR2 FNYEAQ. This CDR3 comprises 14 residues. CDR3 protein: CASSLGTGATEAFF. The DNA of the CDR3 is TGTGCCAGCAGCTTGGGGACAGGCGCCACTGAAGCTTTCTTT.